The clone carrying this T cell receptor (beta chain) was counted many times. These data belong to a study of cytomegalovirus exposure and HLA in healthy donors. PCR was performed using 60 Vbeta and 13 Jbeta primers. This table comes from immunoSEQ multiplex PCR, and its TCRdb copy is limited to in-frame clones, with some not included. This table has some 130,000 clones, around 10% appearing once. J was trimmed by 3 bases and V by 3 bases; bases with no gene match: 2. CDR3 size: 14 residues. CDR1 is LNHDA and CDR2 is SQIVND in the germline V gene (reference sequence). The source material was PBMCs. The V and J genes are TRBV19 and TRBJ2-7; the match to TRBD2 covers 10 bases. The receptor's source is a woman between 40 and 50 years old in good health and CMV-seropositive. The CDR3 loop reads CASSIASGGYEQYF. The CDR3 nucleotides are TGTGCCAGTAGTATTGCTAGCGGGGGCTACGAGCAGTACTTC.